This TCR beta chain was documented in a study of CD8 T cells in ankylosing spondylitis. The CDR3 is made up of 11 amino acids. Trimming left V 7 bases short and J 1 base short, with 4 bases between. Germline V lookup: CDR1 MNHEY, CDR2 SVGAGI. Study results and caveats: Significantly higher representation of disease-linked clones was reported for matched ankylosing spondylitis synovial fluid. In the blood and synovial fluid of reactive arthritis, some motif variants had been previously reported.

This clonotype was recorded a few times. Antigen specificity is unknown. TCRdb redid the calling of the 5' RACE reads with MiXCR, one entry per CDR3 protein. Altogether 290,000 or so distinct CDR3 sequences are present, roughly 20% being singletons, with the ten largest covering 3% to 4%. The source is a female donor with ankylosing spondylitis or in good health (not recorded which). The source material was blood, either unsorted or a sorted T cell fraction (not recorded which). V is TRBV6-5 and J is TRBJ1-1; the D is unclear. This chain's CDR3 is CASKKNTEAFF. As DNA, the CDR3 is TGTGCCAGCAAGAAGAACACTGAAGCTTTCTTT.